The T cell receptor beta chain described here comes from a study of blood T cells in healthy people across ages (dated by TCRdb to the mid-2010s). Background for the entire study: Template switching captured roughly one uniquely barcoded TCR beta cDNA molecule per two T cells in model experiments. Using deep sequencing normalized with unique cDNA molecular identifiers, the study measured how TCR beta repertoire diversity changes with age. Donors were grouped into four age groups: young (average approximately 16 years), middle-aged (39), aged (roughly 67) and long-lived (about 89). Donors of different ages were randomly distributed across sequencing lanes to avoid experimental bias. Using the same blood draw, the study looked at two additional independent replicas of 1 million unique cDNA reads for two donors, one aged 18 to 30 and the other aged 80 or older. General study outcomes and caveats: Estimates of total diversity based on one million sequenced T cells were regarded as lower bounds and as underestimates. Bulk unsorted PBMC profiling prevented conclusive comparison of naive and antigen-experienced compartments. The CMV infection status of donors was not known, potentially confounding age-related changes in expanded clonotypes. Observed TCR beta diversity correlated strongly with the percentage of naive T cells measured by flow cytometry. As age increased, observed TCR beta diversity per million T cells dropped in a roughly linear way, and a significant reduction was already evident by age around 41. Compared with the aged group, the long-lived group had more naive CD4+ T cells, fewer expanded clones and increased TCR diversity, a pattern suggesting age selection.

For this clonotype: Its antigen is not yet known. Base qualities are missing; no much larger clone stands one base away.

The library was prepared using 5' RACE. The sequencing machine was an Illumina HiSeq 2500. A second roughly 6 to 12 cycle PCR used a sample-barcoded 5' primer and a J-beta primer mix. Each TCR beta cDNA molecule received a unique molecular identifier from a template-switch 5' adaptor carrying 12 random nucleotides. Each sample yielded at least 3 million CDR3-containing paired-end reads. All of the RNA was converted into first-strand cDNA using the Mint cDNA synthesis kit, with a TRBC-specific oligonucleotide serving as the primer. Following uracil-DNA glycosylase treatment, a first 18-cycle PCR with universal primers M1SS and BC2_uni_R was performed on all cDNA. In the source study's methods: Each sample was normalized by randomly selecting 1 million high-quality reads, each carrying a distinct molecular identifier. Reads with shared molecular identifiers were discarded instead of being binned into consensus sequences. MiTCR, run with a Q25 quality threshold and the strictest error-elimination algorithm, handled CDR3 identification, clonotype clustering and error correction. A nonparametric unseen species model with Euler transformation was used to estimate lower-bound total TCR beta diversity. TCRdb applied fastp at Q25 and MiXCR to the public reads, then kept only in-frame beta chains. Every entry covers one CDR3 protein and lists the most common genes and DNA from its rows. TCRdb's processing, not the authors' own work, is the source of the V and J calls. The sample includes 600,000 or so distinct CDR3 sequences, with around half observed a single time. About 26% of the sample lies in the top ten.

The donors were 40 or so Caucasian individuals from Russia, aged roughly 6 to 100 years, who were systemically healthy. Ten milliliters of peripheral blood were drawn from each donor into EDTA-treated Vacutainer tubes. PBMCs were isolated by Ficoll-Paque density-gradient centrifugation, with at least 6 million obtained per sample. Total RNA was extracted from PBMCs with Trizol reagent, with at least 6 micrograms obtained per sample. The percentages of naive CD45RAhigh/CD27high T cells were determined by flow cytometry on a PBMC aliquot from every donor. Relative to germline, V is missing 5 bases and J is missing 12 bases, with 12 bases of the junction outside any gene match. Looking up the germline V gene yields CDR1 MNHEY and CDR2 SVGEGT. Inclusive of the bounding cysteine and phenylalanine, the CDR3 is 16 residues long. Solely the CDR3 DNA is kept, with 48 bases framed from the first base.

Recombination linked TRBV6-2 or TRBV6-3 to TRBJ2-1; TRBD2 lines up with 14 middle nucleotides. Sequencing used blood. This clonotype was sampled from a man of 80 years or more in good health. The sequence in DNA is TGTGCCAGCAGTACTCCCTCGACTAGCGGGAGGGGGGTGCAGTTCTTC. It specifies CASSTPSTSGRGVQFF.